The source of this TCR beta chain is a study of early T cells in non-severe SARS-CoV-2 infection. At the level of the study: Alpha and beta chains were unpaired, from unsorted whole-blood bulk RNA.

This clonotype occurred a few times. Its specificity is unknown. The TCR library protocol was used to attach unique molecular identifiers. These identifiers were attached to individual cDNA molecules. Using its own MiXCR run on the 5' RACE reads, TCRdb lists one record per CDR3 protein. The sample has about 48,000 distinct CDR3 sequences, roughly 5.3% seen once; the top ten hold about 4.3%. V shed 4 bases, J shed 11 bases, and the junction held 3 bases outside the gene matches. Germline V gene data show CDR1 as KGHSH and CDR2 as LQKENI. The CDR3 covers 12 residues. The study's findings and limits: VDJdb matching favored anti-spike CD8 responses, missing private and CD4 specificities.

This clonotype was sampled from an adult who was a healthcare worker with PCR-confirmed SARS-CoV-2 infection or an uninfected control (not recorded which). Sequencing was carried out using whole blood. The chain employs TRBV18 and TRBJ1-1; 11 bases fit TRBD1. The CDR3 sequence: CASSQGQGVAFF. The CDR3 nucleotides are TGTGCCAGCTCACAGGGACAGGGGGTTGCTTTCTTT.